This is a list of T cell receptor beta chains from one sample in a study of T cell responses to AZD1222 COVID-19 vaccine. Repertoires were generated with immunoSEQ multiplex PCR, while TCRdb's copy carries only in-frame clones and drops some. The table shows roughly 120,000 clones, with roughly 92% occurring only once. Here the sequenced sample was peripheral blood, taken 28 days after the second AZD1222 dose. All receptors derive from an adult who received the AZD1222 COVID-19 vaccine. Both conserved end residues are trimmed from each CDR3.

TRBV6-5	TRBJ1-2	ASRRTGAIGGYT
TRBV5-1	TRBJ1-4	ASSPGGLNEKLF
TRBV5-6	TRBJ2-2	ASSLGQSGELF
TRBV6-4	TRBJ2-1	ASSELLGSSYNEQF
TRBV7-9	TRBJ2-2	ASPAAADTGELF
TRBV4-2	TRBJ1-3	ASSPTESRSWGNTIY
TRBV10-3	TRBJ2-7	AISVQGSYEQY
TRBV27	TRBJ2-2	AAGRPTGELF
TRBV11-2	TRBJ1-4	ASSLGATNEKLF
TRBV2	TRBJ1-1	ASSELRGANTEAF
TRBV12-5	TRBJ1-1	ASGPSRTGEVNTEAF
TRBV28	TRBJ1-1	ASRPTGWGNTEAF
TRBV24-1	TRBJ2-5	ATSDLPGQGSETQY
TRBV7-9	TRBJ1-5	ASSVQGADQPQH
TRBV12-5	TRBJ2-1	ASGSGQGTNEQF
TRBV5-5	TRBJ2-1	ASSLVKTSGGWGSYNEQF
TRBV5-6	TRBJ2-7	ASSQDSYEQY
TRBV21-1	TRBJ1-2	ASSKARWGGYT
TRBV7-2	TRBJ2-1	ASSLEGRGHQSGEQF
TRBV7-9	TRBJ1-1	ASSFSGYTEAF
TRBV5-1	TRBJ2-2	ASSVGLAGTGELF
TRBV6-1	TRBJ2-2	ASSETGGNTGELF
TRBV6-2/TRBV6-3	TRBJ1-1	ASSLPGGLLTTNTEAF
TRBV2	TRBJ2-2	ASRLDRETGELF
TRBV25-1	TRBJ1-5	ASSATGYDNQPQH
TRBV5-1	TRBJ1-4	ASSLVEGLNEKLF
TRBV7-2	TRBJ2-4	ASSSGTGGENIQY
TRBV19	TRBJ2-5	ASSSWTGGNQETQY
TRBV28	TRBJ1-2	ASSLLGTGVGYGYT
TRBV28	TRBJ2-5	ASSQLVGGGFLAQY
TRBV6-6	TRBJ2-7	ASSSVRDGSYEQY